The T cell receptor (beta chain) described here comes from a study of molecular identifiers for immune sequencing clone quantification. From roughly 20,000 to 1,000,000 sorted cells, naive CD8 libraries were generated with 10%, 30% or 50% RNA. Based on a CD8+CD4-CCR7+CD45RA+ profile, naive CD8 T cells were sorted. This clonotype has ten or more counts. As previously described, bulk TCR libraries were made using listed TCR primers. Using its own MiXCR run on the PCR reads, TCRdb lists one record per CDR3 protein. This table holds 60,000 to 65,000 distinct CDR3 sequences, under 20% found once. The germline CDR1 and CDR2 sequences are SGHVS and FQNEAQ. V dropped 1 base and J dropped 3 bases, with 10 bases sitting between them. This CDR3 is built from 15 residues.

This chain joins TRBV7-8 and TRBJ2-1, with D perhaps TRBD2 (5 bases). This clonotype originated in a human donor in good health. Some libraries in this study had Jurkat cell RNA spiked in. Sequencing was performed on naive CD8+ T cells from blood, with Jurkat cell RNA spiked in. Subset in this sample: FACS-sorted CD8+CD4-CCR7+CD45RA+ naive T cells. CDR3: CASSLVPEGYNEQFF. CDR3 coding DNA: TGTGCCAGCAGCTTAGTGCCAGAGGGCTACAATGAGCAGTTCTTC.